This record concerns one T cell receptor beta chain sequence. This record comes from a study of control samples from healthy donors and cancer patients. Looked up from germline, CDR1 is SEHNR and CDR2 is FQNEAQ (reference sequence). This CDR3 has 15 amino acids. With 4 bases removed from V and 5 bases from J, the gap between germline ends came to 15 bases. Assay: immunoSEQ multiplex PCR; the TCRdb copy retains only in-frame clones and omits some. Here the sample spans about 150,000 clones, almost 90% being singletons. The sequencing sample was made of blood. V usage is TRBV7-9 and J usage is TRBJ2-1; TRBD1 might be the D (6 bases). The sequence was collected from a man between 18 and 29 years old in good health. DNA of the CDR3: TGTGCCAGCAGCTCAAATGCGGACAGTCACAATGAGCAGTTCTTC. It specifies CASSSNADSHNEQFF. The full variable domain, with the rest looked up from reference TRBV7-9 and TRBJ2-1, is DTGVSQNPRHKITKRGQNVTFRCDPISEHNRLYWYRQTLGQGPEFLTYFQNEAQLEKSRLLSDRFSAERPKGSFSTLEIQRTEQGDSAMYLCASSSNADSHNEQFFGPGTRLTVL.